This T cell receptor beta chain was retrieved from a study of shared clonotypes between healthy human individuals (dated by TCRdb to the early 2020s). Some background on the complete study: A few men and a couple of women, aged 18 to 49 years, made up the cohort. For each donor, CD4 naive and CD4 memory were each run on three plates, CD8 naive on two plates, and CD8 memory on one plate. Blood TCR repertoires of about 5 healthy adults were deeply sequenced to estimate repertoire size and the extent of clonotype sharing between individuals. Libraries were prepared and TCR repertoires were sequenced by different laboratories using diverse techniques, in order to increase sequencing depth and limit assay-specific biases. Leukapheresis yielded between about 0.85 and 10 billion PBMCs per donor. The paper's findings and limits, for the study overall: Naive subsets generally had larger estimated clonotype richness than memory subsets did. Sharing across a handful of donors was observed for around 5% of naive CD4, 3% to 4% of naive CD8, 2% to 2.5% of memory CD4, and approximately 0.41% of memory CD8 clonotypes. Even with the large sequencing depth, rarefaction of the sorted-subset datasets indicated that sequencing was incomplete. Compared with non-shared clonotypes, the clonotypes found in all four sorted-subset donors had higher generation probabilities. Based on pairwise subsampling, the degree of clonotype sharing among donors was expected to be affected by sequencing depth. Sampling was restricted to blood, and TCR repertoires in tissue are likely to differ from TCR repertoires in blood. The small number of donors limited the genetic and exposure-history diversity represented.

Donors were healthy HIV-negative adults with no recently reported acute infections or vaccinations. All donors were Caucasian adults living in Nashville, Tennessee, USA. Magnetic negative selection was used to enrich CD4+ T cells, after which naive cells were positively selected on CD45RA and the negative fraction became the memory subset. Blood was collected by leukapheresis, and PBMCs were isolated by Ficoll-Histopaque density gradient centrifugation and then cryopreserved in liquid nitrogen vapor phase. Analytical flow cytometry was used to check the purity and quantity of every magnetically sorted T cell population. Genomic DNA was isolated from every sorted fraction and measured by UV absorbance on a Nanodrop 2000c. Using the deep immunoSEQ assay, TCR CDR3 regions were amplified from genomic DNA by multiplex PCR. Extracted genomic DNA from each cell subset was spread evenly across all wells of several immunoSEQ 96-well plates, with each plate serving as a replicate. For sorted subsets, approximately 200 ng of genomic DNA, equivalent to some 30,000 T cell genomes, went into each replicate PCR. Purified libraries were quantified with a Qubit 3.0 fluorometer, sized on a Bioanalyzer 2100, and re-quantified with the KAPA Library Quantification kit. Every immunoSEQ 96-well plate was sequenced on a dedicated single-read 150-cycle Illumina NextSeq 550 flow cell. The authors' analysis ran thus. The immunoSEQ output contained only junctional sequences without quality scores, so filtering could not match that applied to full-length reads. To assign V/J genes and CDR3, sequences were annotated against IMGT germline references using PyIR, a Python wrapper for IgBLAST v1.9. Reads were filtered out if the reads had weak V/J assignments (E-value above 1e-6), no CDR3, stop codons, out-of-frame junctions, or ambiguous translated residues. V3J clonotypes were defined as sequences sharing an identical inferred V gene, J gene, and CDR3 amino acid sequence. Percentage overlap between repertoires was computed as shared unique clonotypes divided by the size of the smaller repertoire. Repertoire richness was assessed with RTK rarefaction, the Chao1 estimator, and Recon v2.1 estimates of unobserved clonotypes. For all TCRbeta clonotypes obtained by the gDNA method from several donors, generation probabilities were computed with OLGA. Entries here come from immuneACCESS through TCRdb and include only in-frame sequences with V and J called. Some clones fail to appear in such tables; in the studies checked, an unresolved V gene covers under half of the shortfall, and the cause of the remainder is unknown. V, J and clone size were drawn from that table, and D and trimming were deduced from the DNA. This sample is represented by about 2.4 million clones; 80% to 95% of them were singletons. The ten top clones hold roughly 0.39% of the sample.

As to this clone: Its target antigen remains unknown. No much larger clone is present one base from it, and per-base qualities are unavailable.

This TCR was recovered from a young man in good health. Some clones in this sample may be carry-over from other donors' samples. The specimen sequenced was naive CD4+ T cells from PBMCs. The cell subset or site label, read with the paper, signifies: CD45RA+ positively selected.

In nucleotides, the sequence is TGCAGCGTAGCGACAGGGAGCAACTATGGCTACACCTTC. The resulting protein is CSVATGSNYGYTF. In this chain, TRBV29-1 is recombined with TRBJ1-2, with 7 central nucleotides matching TRBD1. V loses 6 bases at its end and J loses 2 bases; junction bases beyond the gene matches: 6. Counted from cysteine to phenylalanine, this CDR3 has 13 amino acids. The only DNA kept is the CDR3, 39 bases in frame from the first base. Per the germline V gene, SQVTM is the CDR1 and ANQGSEA is the CDR2.